This paragraph reports one T cell receptor beta chain. Each donor was nominally healthy when sampled (though unrecorded immune exposures were likely). The data were taken from a study of cytomegalovirus exposure and HLA in healthy donors. Study-level background: Unique TCRs numbering around 80 million, obtained from HLA-typed donors, made up an early data release.

From germline, CDR1 is SQVTM and CDR2 ANQGSEA. V was pared by 4 bases and J by 0 bases, with 17 bases between. The CDR3 has 16 amino acids. The study ran its PCR with 60 Vbeta and 13 Jbeta primers. Method: immunoSEQ multiplex PCR; TCRdb's copy keeps in-frame clones and lacks some. The sample includes 100,000 to 150,000 clones, around 75% of them seen just once. This clonotype originated in a woman aged 50 to 60 in good health and CMV-seronegative. The rearrangement joins TRBV29-1 to TRBJ2-3, with D tentatively TRBD1 (6 bases). Sequencing was performed on PBMCs. CDR3 coding DNA: TGCAGCGTTGGAGCATCAAGACAGGAGAGCACAGATACGCAGTATTTT. Protein product: CSVGASRQESTDTQYF.